This T cell receptor (beta chain) was obtained from a study of cytomegalovirus exposure and HLA in healthy donors. This clone was observed once. 13 Jbeta primers and 60 Vbeta primers were used for the PCR. Sequencing was performed with immunoSEQ multiplex PCR; in TCRdb, only in-frame clones are kept and a portion is missing. The sample includes about 130,000 clones, around 72% of them seen just once. In germline, CDR1 is MNHEY, CDR2 SMNVEV (reference sequence). The CDR3 totals 17 residues. V was pared by 5 bases and J by 7 bases, with 24 bases between. This sequence originates from a woman aged 40 to 49 in good health and CMV-seronegative. Sequenced: PBMCs. The genes are TRBV27 and TRBJ2-1; D uncertain. The CDR3 nucleotides read TGTGCCAGCAGTAACTCATGGTCCCGGAGAGCTGTAAATGAGCAGTTCTTC. Its protein is CASSNSWSRRAVNEQFF.